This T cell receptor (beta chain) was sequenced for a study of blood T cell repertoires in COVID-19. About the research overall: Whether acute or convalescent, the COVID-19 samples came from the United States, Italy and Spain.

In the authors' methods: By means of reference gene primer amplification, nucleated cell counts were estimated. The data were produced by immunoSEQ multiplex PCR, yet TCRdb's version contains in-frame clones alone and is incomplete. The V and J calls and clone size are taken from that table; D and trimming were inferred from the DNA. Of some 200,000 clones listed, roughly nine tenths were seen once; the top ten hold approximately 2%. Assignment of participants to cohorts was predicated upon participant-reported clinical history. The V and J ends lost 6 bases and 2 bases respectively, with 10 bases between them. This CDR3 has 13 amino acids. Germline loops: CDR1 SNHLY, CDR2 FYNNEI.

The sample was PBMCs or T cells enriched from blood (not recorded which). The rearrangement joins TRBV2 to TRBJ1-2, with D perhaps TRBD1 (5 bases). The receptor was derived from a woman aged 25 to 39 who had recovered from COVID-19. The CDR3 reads CASRRTPNYGYTF. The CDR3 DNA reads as TGTGCCAGCAGGAGGACACCCAACTATGGCTACACCTTC.